The 20 T cell receptor beta chains in this list originate from one sample, sequenced in a study of shared clonotypes between healthy human individuals. The assay was immunoSEQ multiplex PCR, and TCRdb's table has in-frame clones only and misses some. The repertoire holds 650,000 to 750,000 clones, roughly 70% seen once, with approximately 1.8% in the top ten. The source material was memory CD4+ T cells sorted from blood. Sample subset: CD45RA-negative fraction. The source is a woman in her twenties or thirties in good health.

V usage is TRBV30 and J usage is TRBJ1-5; D unclear. The V end lost 5 bases, the J end lost 3 bases, and 11 bases lay between the germline ends. The germline CDR1 and CDR2 sequences are GTSNPN and SVGIG (reference sequence). CDR3 length equals 13 residues. CDR3 sequence (DNA): TGTGCCTGGGACCATGGTTCCAATCAGCCCCAGCATTTT. Its translation: CAWDHGSNQPQHF.

This clone was found once. This chain joins TRBV19 and TRBJ2-3; D may be TRBD2 (6 bases). The ends were cut back, 6 bases at V and 2 bases at J, with 15 bases in the middle. The V gene's germline CDR1 is LNHDA and CDR2 SQIVND (reference sequence). The CDR3 totals 15 residues. Written as DNA, the CDR3 is TGTGCCAGTAGCTCAAACCCGGGAGCCACAGATACGCAGTATTTT. This sequence encodes CASSSNPGATDTQYF.

The chain has TRBV2 and TRBJ2-5, with 9 nucleotides matching TRBD1. Germline loops: CDR1 SNHLY, CDR2 FYNNEI. This CDR3 spans 15 amino acids. The V and J ends lost 6 bases and 4 bases, in that order; junction bases with no gene match: 9. As DNA, the CDR3 is TGTGCCAGCAGCTTGGGACAGGGTCGTCGAGAGACCCAGTACTTC. This translates into CASSLGQGRRETQYF.

The genes are TRBV9 and TRBJ2-3; D possibly corresponds to TRBD1 (6 bases). Per germline, CDR1 SGDLS and CDR2 YYNGEE. The CDR3 spans 14 residues. V lost 3 bases, J lost 0 bases, and 8 bases lay in between. CDR3 DNA: TGTGCCAGCAGCGCAGGGGTCAGCACAGATACGCAGTATTTT. This gives the protein CASSAGVSTDTQYF.

The V gene is TRBV6-1, the J gene TRBJ2-7; 8 bases are a match to TRBD1. Germline loops: CDR1 MNHNS, CDR2 SASEGT. This CDR3 contains 14 residues. The V gene end was trimmed by 6 bases and the J gene end by 3 bases; junction bases not matched to a gene: 7. CDR3 DNA: TGTGCCAGCAGGAAGGACAGGGACCTCTACGAGCAGTACTTC. Translating it yields CASRKDRDLYEQYF.

This rearrangement joins TRBV6-1 to TRBJ1-1, with a possible D match to TRBD1 (5 bases). The CDR3 spans 15 residues. The germline V and J ends were trimmed by 1 base and 4 bases, with 13 bases remaining between them. Looked up from germline, CDR1 is MNHNS and CDR2 is SASEGT. CDR3: CASSEGLRGSTEAFF. The CDR3 DNA is TGTGCCAGCAGTGAAGGGTTGAGGGGAAGCACTGAAGCTTTCTTT.

V and J are TRBV19 and TRBJ2-1; 13 positions match TRBD2. Germline V gene lookup returns CDR1 LNHDA and CDR2 SQIVND (reference sequence). J was trimmed by 5 bases and V by 5 bases; bases with no gene match: 6. The CDR3 length is 16 residues. The CDR3 here is CASSRQGLAGHNEQFF. DNA of the CDR3: TGTGCCAGTAGTCGCCAGGGACTAGCGGGACACAATGAGCAGTTCTTC.

The chain employs TRBV7-9 and TRBJ1-5; D is uncertain. Germline values: CDR1 SEHNR, CDR2 FQNEAQ (reference sequence). V was clipped by 8 bases and J by 2 bases, with 7 bases between them. This CDR3 is built from 12 residues. The DNA for the CDR3 is TGTGCCAGCTGCGATGGCAATCAGCCCCAGCATTTT. Translated: CASCDGNQPQHF.

Concerning this clone itself: Other nucleotide sequences in the sample specify the same CDR3. The chain uses TRBV28 and TRBJ1-2; D remains ambiguous. Germline loops: CDR1 MDHEN, CDR2 SYDVKM. V was clipped by 3 bases and J by 0 bases, with 8 bases between them. CDR3 size: 14 residues. The CDR3 DNA is TGTGCCAGCAGTTTTCTTACAGCTAACTATGGCTACACCTTC. This translates into CASSFLTANYGYTF.

The V gene is TRBV7-2, the J gene TRBJ2-7; D not resolved. CDR1 is SGHTA, CDR2 FQGNSA, per germline. V dropped 4 bases and J dropped 5 bases, with 12 bases sitting between them. The CDR3 consists of 13 residues. The CDR3 reads CASSSRQVDEQYF. The CDR3 DNA follows: TGTGCCAGCAGCTCCCGTCAAGTTGACGAGCAGTACTTC.

This clone has a single count. The chain carries TRBV19 and TRBJ2-6, with D hard to call. Trimming took 1 base from V and 0 from J, leaving 10 bases between them. Germline assignment: CDR1 LNHDA and CDR2 SQIVND (reference sequence). This CDR3 contains 17 residues. CDR3 DNA: TGTGCCAGTAGTATAGGGGTCCCCGACTCTGGGGCCAACGTCCTGACTTTC. Residues: CASSIGVPDSGANVLTF.

The J gene is TRBJ2-7, the V gene TRBV7-2; no clear D. Germline CDR1 SGHTA, CDR2 FQGNSA. Trimming pared 1 base from V and 2 bases from J, leaving 12 bases between. This CDR3 is built from 15 residues. The CDR3 sequence is CASSLVFGVTYEQYF. The CDR3 bases are TGTGCCAGCAGCTTAGTTTTTGGGGTAACCTACGAGCAGTACTTC.

J is TRBJ1-5 and V is TRBV5-1; possibly TRBD1 for D (5 bases). This CDR3 contains 15 residues. Germline CDR1 and CDR2: SGHRS and YFSETQ. V shed 0 bases and J shed 2 bases, with 9 bases lying between them. The CDR3 loop reads CASSLAGGGNQPQHF. CDR3 DNA sequence: TGCGCCAGCAGCTTGGCCGGAGGGGGCAATCAGCCCCAGCATTTT.

CDR3 bases: TGTGCCAGCAGCAAACAGGGAAAGGACTACGAGCAGTACTTC. It yields the protein CASSKQGKDYEQYF. This sequence joins TRBV21-1 and TRBJ2-7; the table's D call TRBD1 went unverified against the DNA. TRBV21-1 constitutes a pseudogene. The CDR3 is 14 residues long.

The chain links TRBV14 to TRBJ2-7; no clear D gene. Germline V gene data show CDR1 as SGHDN and CDR2 as FVKESK. Trimming cost V 0 bases and J 3 bases, with 24 bases left between them. This CDR3 region has 19 residues. In DNA, the CDR3 is TGTGCCAGCAGCCAAGATTATGATTTCGGCTGGGGTCCTGGCTACGAGCAGTACTTC. Its translation: CASSQDYDFGWGPGYEQYF.

The chain has TRBV5-1 and TRBJ2-1; 8 bases map to TRBD1. CDR1 and CDR2 (germline): SGHRS, YFSETQ. Unmatched junction bases numbered 11, after V lost 7 bases and J lost 8 bases. The CDR3 sequence is 14 residues long. The CDR3 DNA sequence: TGCGCCAGCCTCCCGACAGGGGTCGGGGATGAGCAGTTCTTC. It is translated as CASLPTGVGDEQFF.

The chain employs TRBV2 and TRBJ1-4; D might be TRBD1 (5 bases). The germline V gene encodes CDR1 SNHLY and CDR2 FYNNEI. The CDR3 totals 14 residues. V lost 1 base, J lost 10 bases, and 13 bases lay in between. The CDR3 protein is CASSEVGAGGKLFF. The CDR3 bases are TGTGCCAGCAGTGAAGTCGGGGCAGGTGGAAAACTGTTTTTT.

Regarding this clone: This specimen includes other DNA sequences encoding the same CDR3. The V and J genes are TRBV19 and TRBJ1-1; D is ambiguous. Looked up from germline, CDR1 is LNHDA and CDR2 is SQIVND (reference sequence). V was trimmed by 2 bases and J by 1 base, leaving 8 bases between them. The CDR3 contains 14 residues. CDR3 DNA sequence: TGTGCCAGTAGTATACGAGGCCAGAACACTGAAGCTTTCTTT. It codes for CASSIRGQNTEAFF.

This chain joins TRBV5-1 and TRBJ2-5; D is perhaps TRBD2 (5 bases). The CDR3 is made up of 13 amino acids. The germline V and J ends were trimmed by 0 bases and 5 bases, with 8 bases remaining between them. Germline CDR1 and CDR2: SGHRS and YFSETQ. CDR3 residues: CASSLAGSETQYF. CDR3 nucleotide sequence: TGCGCCAGCAGCTTGGCGGGAAGCGAGACCCAGTACTTC.

The CDR3 here is CASSEYSDYGYTF. The CDR3 bases are TGCGCCAGCAGTGAGTACAGTGACTATGGCTACACCTTC. The chain carries TRBV10-1 and TRBJ1-2; D unclear. This CDR3 has 13 residues. The germline gives CDR1 WNHNN, CDR2 SYGVQD (reference sequence). The V end lost 1 base, the J end lost 3 bases, and 6 bases lay between the germline ends.